The T cell receptor beta chain described here comes from a study of T cell responses to AZD1222 COVID-19 vaccine. Study-level findings and limits: Nearly half of spike-specific TCRs reportedly target unmutated variant regions. With two AZD1222 doses given, Spike-specific TCR breadth and depth both rose.

Sequencing was performed with immunoSEQ multiplex PCR; in TCRdb, only in-frame clones are kept and a portion is missing. Among some 170,000 clones listed, 70% to 90% were seen once. With regard to this clone: As yet, its antigen is unknown.

CDR1 MNHEY and CDR2 SVGAGI come from the germline V gene. The CDR3 is 14 residues long. The trim removed 6 bases at V and 2 bases at J, leaving 4 bases unmatched. The sequenced sample was peripheral blood, obtained on day 0 of AZD1222 vaccination. The chain employs TRBV6-5 and TRBJ2-5; 9 positions agree with TRBD1. This receptor was taken from an adult in good health. As DNA, the CDR3 is TGTGCCAGCAGGCCCGACAGGGGGCAAGAGACCCAGTACTTC. Its protein is CASRPDRGQETQYF.